This entry lists 19 T cell receptor beta chains sequenced from one sample in a study of PD-1 blockade in classical Hodgkin lymphoma. Every patient had relapsed following autologous stem cell transplantation, and cohorts differed in brentuximab vedotin exposure. Generated by immunoSEQ multiplex PCR, the TCRdb table keeps only in-frame clones and is missing some. The repertoire holds about 13,000 clones, about 80% seen once, with 20% to 25% in the top ten. This specimen was peripheral blood mononuclear cells (PBMCs), taken at baseline. The receptors originated from a human donor with classical Hodgkin lymphoma.

J is TRBJ1-1 and V is TRBV7-6; D might be TRBD1 (5 bases). Germline V gene data show CDR1 as SGHVS and CDR2 as FNYEAQ. The CDR3 loop spans 14 amino acids. V was cut by 5 bases and J by 6 bases, with 16 bases left in between. CDR3 DNA: TGTGCCAGCAGCGGGGGGGGTGGGCATTCTGAAGCTTTCTTT. Translated, it gives CASSGGGGHSEAFF. The complete variable domain, with remaining parts taken from reference TRBV7-6 and TRBJ1-1, reads GAGVSQSPRYKVTKRGQDVALRCDPISGHVSLYWYRQALGQGPEFLTYFNYEAQQDKSGLPNDRFSAERPEGSISTLTIQRTEQRDSAMYRCASSGGGGHSEAFFGQGTRLTVV.

The rearrangement links TRBV13 to TRBJ1-5, with TRBD1 matching over 7 bases. V lost 6 bases to trimming and J lost 6 bases; unmatched junction nucleotides: 11. Germline lookup yields CDR1 PRHDT and CDR2 FYEKMQ (reference sequence). The CDR3 has 15 residues. CDR3 DNA sequence: TGTGCCAGCAGTCGGGCGACAGGGATTCCTCAGCCCCAGCATTTT. It encodes CASSRATGIPQPQHF.

J is TRBJ2-6 and V is TRBV28; no clear D. Germline CDR1 and CDR2: MDHEN and SYDVKM. Trimming left V 7 bases short and J 2 bases short, with 30 bases between. This CDR3 comprises 21 residues. This CDR3 reads CASTSVGNGVPFVAGANVLTF. The CDR3 nucleotides read TGTGCCAGCACCTCCGTCGGTAATGGTGTCCCGTTCGTGGCTGGGGCCAACGTCCTGACTTTC. The whole variable domain, remainder taken from reference TRBV28 and TRBJ2-6, is DVKVTQSSRYLVKRTGEKVFLECVQDMDHENMFWYRQDPGLGLRLIYFSYDVKMKEKGDIPEGYSVSREKKERFSLILESASTNQTSMYLCASTSVGNGVPFVAGANVLTFGAGSRLTVL.

This sequence joins TRBV27 and TRBJ2-1; 8 bases line up with TRBD2. CDR3 length equals 17 residues. V gave up 1 base and J gave up 0 bases; unmatched junction bases: 5. The V gene's germline CDR1 is MNHEY and CDR2 SMNVEV (reference sequence). DNA for the CDR3: TGTGCCAGCAGTTTATATGGGCGGGGGGCCTCCTACAATGAGCAGTTCTTC. Translating it yields CASSLYGRGASYNEQFF.

This clone was observed a single time. The rearrangement joins TRBV27 to TRBJ1-3; possibly TRBD1 for D (6 bases). With 2 bases removed from V and 2 bases from J, the gap between germline ends came to 13 bases. Germline assignment: CDR1 MNHEY and CDR2 SMNVEV (reference sequence). This CDR3 is built from 16 residues. DNA for the CDR3: TGTGCCAGCAGTTTAAAGGGGGGGCCAACTGGAAACACCATATATTTT. Its translation is CASSLKGGPTGNTIYF.

The chain combines TRBV10-2 with TRBJ2-7, with D unresolved. There are 15 residues in the CDR3. Germline CDR1 reads WSHSY; CDR2 reads SAAADI. V was shortened by 5 bases and J by 1 base, with 15 bases between the two germline ends. CDR3 protein: CASSIRALSSYEQYF. The CDR3 DNA follows: TGCGCCAGCAGTATTCGGGCACTGAGTTCCTACGAGCAGTACTTC.

The sample holds a few counts of this clone. CDR3 sequence: CAIRGRRLDSPLHF. For the CDR3, the DNA is TGTGCCATCAGGGGGCGCCGGTTGGATTCACCCCTCCACTTT. This chain joins TRBV10-3 and TRBJ1-6, with TRBD1 as a possible D gene (5 bases). Per the germline V gene, CDR1 is ENHRY and CDR2 is SYGVKD. V lost 6 bases, J lost 8 bases, and 14 bases lay in between. The CDR3 length is 14 residues.

This chain connects TRBV29-1 to TRBJ1-4, with 9 bases lining up with TRBD1. V lost 7 bases to trimming and J lost 3 bases; unmatched junction nucleotides: 6. Germline assignment: CDR1 SQVTM and CDR2 ANQGSEA. The CDR3 has 14 amino acids. The CDR3: CSAGQGPANEKLFF. As DNA, the CDR3 is TGCAGCGCCGGACAGGGGCCGGCTAATGAAAAACTGTTTTTT.

This clone was detected only a few times. The chain joins TRBV10-3 to TRBJ2-1, with 12 bases aligning to TRBD2. Per germline, CDR1 ENHRY and CDR2 SYGVKD. The ends lost 3 bases at V and 6 bases at J; junction bases unmatched: 6. The CDR3 is 16 residues long. The CDR3 bases are TGTGCCATCAGTGACAAGGGACTAGCGGGTTCCAATGAGCAGTTCTTC. Amino acid sequence: CAISDKGLAGSNEQFF.

The J gene is TRBJ1-1, the V gene TRBV7-8; tentatively, D is TRBD1 (6 bases). The V gene's germline CDR1 is SGHVS and CDR2 FQNEAQ. Deletions cut 1 base from V and 1 base from J, with 7 bases between. The CDR3 spans 14 residues. DNA for the CDR3: TGTGCCAGCAGCTTAGGGACAGCGAACACTGAAGCTTTCTTT. Its translation: CASSLGTANTEAFF.

The chain carries TRBV15 and TRBJ2-2; D might be TRBD1 (6 bases). Trimming stripped 0 bases from V and 3 bases from J, with 14 bases between. The CDR3 contains 17 residues. Germline CDR1 reads LNHNV; CDR2 reads YYDKDF (reference sequence). CDR3 sequence: CATSRDRGRGDTGELFF. In nucleotides, the CDR3 is TGTGCCACCAGCAGAGATAGGGGCAGGGGCGACACCGGGGAGCTGTTTTTT.

This sequence joins TRBV4-3 and TRBJ2-7, with a tentative D call TRBD1 (6 bases). This CDR3 comprises 18 residues. The V gene's germline CDR1 is LGHNA and CDR2 YSLEER. V gave up 4 bases and J gave up 3 bases, with 25 bases separating them. As DNA, the CDR3 is TGCGCCAGCAGCCCCAACCAACGACCCGTCGGCAGGGGCTACGAGCAGTACTTC. This sequence encodes CASSPNQRPVGRGYEQYF.

The chain carries TRBV7-9 and TRBJ1-2; TRBD1 matches at 9 bases. Germline CDR1 SEHNR, CDR2 FQNEAQ (reference sequence). CDR3 size: 14 residues. Germline trimming cut 5 bases from V and 3 bases from J; bases unmatched to any gene: 4. The chain's CDR3 is CASSPWTGDYGYTF. In DNA form, the CDR3 reads TGTGCCAGCAGCCCCTGGACAGGGGACTATGGCTACACCTTC.

V is TRBV7-9 and J is TRBJ1-2; D call uncertain. The CDR3 has 14 residues. The germline gives CDR1 SEHNR, CDR2 FQNEAQ (reference sequence). Trimming stripped 1 base from V and 2 bases from J, with 8 bases between. As DNA, the CDR3 is TGTGCCAGCAGCTTAGATTGGGGAAACTATGGCTACACCTTC. It yields the protein CASSLDWGNYGYTF.

This sequence joins TRBV4-2 and TRBJ2-2; D not resolved. The V and J ends lost 0 bases and 3 bases respectively, with 14 bases between them. CDR1 and CDR2 from the germline V gene are LGHNA and YNFKEQ. The CDR3 consists of 17 residues. The CDR3 DNA is TGTGCCAGCAGCCAAGATAATACCGGTCAATACACCGGGGAGCTGTTTTTT. As protein: CASSQDNTGQYTGELFF.

The gene calls are TRBV6-6 and TRBJ1-5; D unclear. Between the trimmed V and J ends, which lost 3 bases and 2 bases, there was a span of 8 bases. The CDR3 contains 14 residues. CDR1 is MNHNY, CDR2 SVGAGI, per germline (reference sequence). CDR3 bases: TGTGCCAGCAGTTATCCAGGTGGCAATCAGCCCCAGCATTTT. This sequence encodes CASSYPGGNQPQHF.

The chain is built from TRBV19 and TRBJ1-4; D gene unclear. Germline V gene data show CDR1 as LNHDA and CDR2 as SQIVND (reference sequence). The CDR3 loop spans 14 amino acids. V lost 4 bases, J lost 7 bases, and 13 bases lay in between. DNA of the CDR3: TGTGCCAGTAGTAAGCGGGCCATAAGTGAAAAACTGTTTTTT. This gives the protein CASSKRAISEKLFF.

The chain recombines TRBV19 with TRBJ2-3, with 11 bases lining up with TRBD2. Looked up from germline, CDR1 is LNHDA and CDR2 is SQIVND (reference sequence). The CDR3 has 16 amino acids. With V trimmed by 2 bases and J by 4 bases, 5 bases remained unmatched. The CDR3 nucleotides read TGTGCCAGTAGTATATTAGCGGGGGGGCCTCCAGATACGCAGTATTTT. Translation: CASSILAGGPPDTQYF.

This chain uses TRBV19 with TRBJ2-5; 7 nucleotides agree with TRBD2. Trimming at V came to 1 base and at J to 5 bases, leaving 10 bases not matched to a gene. This CDR3 contains 16 residues. Germline loops: CDR1 LNHDA, CDR2 SQIVND (reference sequence). The CDR3 sequence is CASSIVSGKYYETQYF. The CDR3 DNA reads as TGTGCCAGTAGTATAGTAAGCGGGAAATATTACGAGACCCAGTACTTC. Full variable domain (rest looked up from reference TRBV19 and TRBJ2-5): DGGITQSPKYLFRKEGQNVTLSCEQNLNHDAMYWYRQDPGQGLRLIYYSQIVNDFQKGDIAEGYSVSREKKESFPLTVTSAQKNPTAFYLCASSIVSGKYYETQYFGPGTRLLVL.